Reported below is one T cell receptor beta chain. This specimen belongs to a study of blood T cell repertoires in COVID-19. Germline lookup yields CDR1 SGDLS and CDR2 YYNGEE. Trimming took off 3 bases at V and 5 bases at J, with 10 bases between the two ends. The CDR3 contains 13 residues. Sequencing used immunoSEQ multiplex PCR; TCRdb keeps in-frame clones, though not all of them. This sample has about 430,000 clones, with 88% found just once. The source of this sequence is a woman between 18 and 30 years old who had been exposed to COVID-19. This chain links TRBV9 with TRBJ2-3, with D perhaps TRBD1 (6 bases). The sample consisted of PBMCs or T cells enriched from blood (not recorded which). This CDR3 reads CASSAGHRDTQYF. DNA of the CDR3: TGTGCCAGCAGCGCGGGACACCGAGATACGCAGTATTTT.